This T cell receptor beta chain was captured by sequencing in a study of blood T cell repertoires in COVID-19. Study in general: Some COVID-19 samples were acute and others convalescent; all came from the United States, Italy and Spain. Sample material is recorded as cDNA or gDNA derived from T cells, B-cell-depleted T cells, or PBMCs.

Source study methods: Amplification with reference gene primers provided the estimates of nucleated cell counts. Measured with immunoSEQ multiplex PCR; TCRdb has only the in-frame clones, and not every one. V, J and clone size reflect that table, while D and trimming were determined from the DNA. Among about 46,000 clones listed, under 90% were seen once. V shed 2 bases and J shed 7 bases, with 22 bases lying between them. The CDR3 is made up of 17 amino acids. Germline V lookup: CDR1 SGHRS, CDR2 YFSETQ. Sequenced sample: peripheral blood. The TCR was taken from a man in his sixties with acute or convalescent COVID-19. The chain recombines TRBV5-1 with TRBJ2-1; tentative D call: TRBD2 (5 bases). The CDR3 sequence is CASSLRWTGNGLNEQFF. CDR3 nucleotide sequence: TGCGCCAGCAGCTTACGATGGACTGGGAATGGCCTAAATGAGCAGTTCTTC. The variable domain in full, with the rest retrieved from reference TRBV5-1 and TRBJ2-1, is KAGVTQTPRYLIKTRGQQVTLSCSPISGHRSVSWYQQTPGQGLQFLFEYFSETQRNKGNFPGRFSGRQFSNSRSEMNVSTLELGDSALYLCASSLRWTGNGLNEQFFGPGTRLTVL.